The 27 T cell receptor beta chains presented below share a single source sample, sequenced in a study of shared clonotypes between healthy human individuals (dated by TCRdb to 2020 to 2022). The library was prepared using the immunoSEQ multiplex PCR assay. The table comes from immuneACCESS by way of TCRdb, which keeps in-frame sequences with V and J called. Part of the clones is missing from these tables; in studies checked, under half for an unresolved V gene and the rest for unknown reasons. The sample table records around 1.4 million clones; approximately 98.5% of these occur just once. The top ten clonotypes cover approximately 0.38% of the sample. The sequenced sample consisted of naive CD4+ T cells sorted from blood. The sample's cell subset or site label, in plain terms: CD45RA+ positively selected. All receptors derive from a man aged 25-45 years in good health.

The chain combines TRBV9 with TRBJ2-2; D perhaps matches TRBD1 (5 bases). V lost 7 bases to trimming and J lost 7 bases, with 20 bases between them. This CDR3 comprises 15 residues. From germline, CDR1 is SGDLS and CDR2 YYNGEE. The CDR3, as DNA: TGTGCCAGCCCCTACGGAACCAGGGTGTACGGGGAGCTGTTTTTT. Its protein product is CASPYGTRVYGELFF.

The V and J genes are TRBV2 and TRBJ2-2, with unresolved D. Trimming removed 7 bases at V and 3 bases at J, with 6 bases between. CDR3 length: 12 amino acids. CDR1 is SNHLY and CDR2 is FYNNEI in the germline V gene. CDR3 DNA: TGTGCCAGCATGGCATACACCGGGGAGCTGTTTTTT. Protein: CASMAYTGELFF. The variable domain in full, with the rest retrieved from reference TRBV2 and TRBJ2-2, is EPEVTQTPSHQVTQMGQEVILRCVPISNHLYFYWYRQILGQKVEFLVSFYNNEISEKSEIFDDQFSVERPDGSNFTLKIRSTKLEDSAMYFCASMAYTGELFFGEGSRLTVL.

V and J are TRBV28 and TRBJ2-1; D possibly uses TRBD1 or TRBD2 (5 bases each). Trimming took off 7 bases at V and 0 bases at J, with 13 bases between the two ends. CDR1 is MDHEN, CDR2 SYDVKM, per germline. The CDR3 contains 15 residues. The CDR3 loop reads CASTSGQNSYNEQFF. As DNA, the CDR3 is TGTGCCAGCACCTCGGGGCAGAACTCCTACAATGAGCAGTTCTTC.

This rearrangement joins TRBV5-7 to TRBJ2-1; D gene unclear. TRBV5-7 is recorded as an ORF, its role being uncertain. Trimming shortened V by 2 bases and J by 8 bases, and 8 bases separated the two germline ends. This CDR3 has 12 amino acids. The chain's CDR3 is CASSLPSYEQFF. The DNA of the CDR3 is TGTGCCAGCAGCTTACCTAGTTATGAGCAGTTCTTC.

This clone came up once. The gene calls are TRBV5-1 and TRBJ1-4; D uncertain. The CDR3 has 15 residues. The V and J ends lost 0 bases and 5 bases respectively, with 11 bases between them. Germline V gene lookup returns CDR1 SGHRS and CDR2 YFSETQ. The DNA of the CDR3 is TGCGCCAGCAGCTTGGCCCCGGTACAGAATGAAAAACTGTTTTTT. This gives the protein CASSLAPVQNEKLFF. Full variable domain (rest looked up from reference TRBV5-1 and TRBJ1-4): KAGVTQTPRYLIKTRGQQVTLSCSPISGHRSVSWYQQTPGQGLQFLFEYFSETQRNKGNFPGRFSGRQFSNSRSEMNVSTLELGDSALYLCASSLAPVQNEKLFFGSGTQLSVL.

V and J are TRBV5-5 and TRBJ2-2; D may be TRBD2 (6 bases). The length of the CDR3 is 15 residues. The V gene lost 2 bases and the J gene lost 4 bases, with 12 bases spanning the gap. Germline CDR1 SGHKS, CDR2 YYEKEE (reference sequence). CDR3 protein: CASSFLLGGTGELFF. CDR3 nucleotides: TGTGCCAGCAGCTTCCTTTTGGGAGGCACCGGGGAGCTGTTTTTT.

This chain connects TRBV6-5 to TRBJ1-3; weak D call: TRBD1 (6 bases). Trimming stripped 4 bases from V and 2 bases from J, with 9 bases between. Germline lookup yields CDR1 MNHEY and CDR2 SVGAGI. This CDR3 region has 14 residues. The CDR3 sequence is CASSSRGAGNTIYF. DNA of the CDR3: TGTGCCAGCAGTTCCAGGGGTGCTGGAAACACCATATATTTT.

V gene TRBV11-1 combines with J gene TRBJ2-1, with 13 positions matching TRBD2. The V gene end was trimmed by 2 bases and the J gene end by 4 bases; junction bases not matched to a gene: 2. The CDR3 has 16 residues. CDR1 SGHAT and CDR2 FQDESV come from the germline V gene (reference sequence). The CDR3 reads CASSLTLAGGYNEQFF. CDR3 sequence (DNA): TGTGCCAGCAGCTTAACACTAGCGGGAGGGTACAATGAGCAGTTCTTC.

The CDR3 sequence is CASSSLHSGELFF. The CDR3 region has the DNA TGTGCCAGCAGTTCCTTACATTCCGGGGAGCTGTTTTTT. The V gene is TRBV27, the J gene TRBJ2-2; D is ambiguous. The V gene's germline CDR1 is MNHEY and CDR2 SMNVEV (reference sequence). V was clipped by 4 bases and J by 6 bases, with 9 bases between them. The CDR3 runs to 13 residues.

The V call is TRBV18, the J call TRBJ1-3; a possible D gene is TRBD1 (5 bases). The V and J ends lost 3 bases and 0 bases respectively, with 9 bases between them. Germline V lookup: CDR1 KGHSH, CDR2 LQKENI. This CDR3 is built from 15 residues. The CDR3 DNA is TGTGCCAGCTCACCCGGGACTGTCTCTGGAAACACCATATATTTT. Its translation is CASSPGTVSGNTIYF.

The chain uses TRBV18 and TRBJ1-5, with D possibly matching TRBD1 (6 bases). The ends were cut back, 3 bases at V and 6 bases at J, with 12 bases in the middle. Germline V gene sequence: CDR1 KGHSH, CDR2 LQKENI. The CDR3 loop spans 14 amino acids. CDR3 sequence reads: CASSPGGGGQPQHF. The CDR3 DNA reads as TGTGCCAGCTCACCGGGGGGGGGCGGTCAGCCCCAGCATTTT. The variable domain in full, with the rest retrieved from reference TRBV18 and TRBJ1-5, is NAGVMQNPRHLVRRRGQEARLRCSPMKGHSHVYWYRQLPEEGLKFMVYLQKENIIDESGMPKERFSAEFPKEGPSILRIQQVVRGDSAAYFCASSPGGGGQPQHFGDGTRLSIL.

The CDR3 coding sequence is TGCGCCAGCGGACAGGGGACGAACACTGAAGCTTTCTTT. Its translation is CASGQGTNTEAFF. The V and J genes are TRBV5-1 and TRBJ1-1, with 9 bases identical to TRBD1. Trimming removed 7 bases from V and 1 base from J; junction bases left unmatched: 2. CDR3 size: 13 residues. Germline values: CDR1 SGHRS, CDR2 YFSETQ.

V and J are TRBV12-5 and TRBJ1-5; the D is unclear. This CDR3 is built from 13 residues. Trimming shortened V by 5 bases and J by 3 bases, and 8 bases separated the two germline ends. Germline CDR1 reads LGHNT; CDR2 reads FRNRAP. In DNA form, the CDR3 reads TGTGCTAGTGGTCCGTGGGACAATCAGCCCCAGCATTTT. Translated, it gives CASGPWDNQPQHF.

The V gene is TRBV5-5, the J gene TRBJ2-7; D may be TRBD2 (7 bases). The length of the CDR3 is 17 residues. Trimming removed 3 bases at V and 3 bases at J, with 22 bases between. The germline V gene has CDR1 SGHKS and CDR2 YYEKEE (reference sequence). The CDR3, as DNA: TGTGCCAGCAGCTCCCGGTGGGGGGGGCCATACATCTACGAGCAGTACTTC. Protein product: CASSSRWGGPYIYEQYF.

The V gene is TRBV19, the J gene TRBJ1-4, with a possible D match to TRBD1 (5 bases). The germline V and J ends were trimmed by 0 bases and 7 bases, with 15 bases remaining between them. Germline values: CDR1 LNHDA, CDR2 SQIVND (reference sequence). The CDR3 covers 16 residues. CDR3 loop: CASSIDRDRRGEKLFF. DNA of the CDR3: TGTGCCAGTAGTATAGATCGGGACCGGCGTGGTGAAAAACTGTTTTTT.

The chain is built from TRBV6-1 and TRBJ2-7; TRBD1 aligns across 9 bases. Looked up from germline, CDR1 is MNHNS and CDR2 is SASEGT. The CDR3 covers 15 residues. V shed 6 bases, J shed 5 bases, and the junction held 11 bases outside the gene matches. The CDR3: CASSLPGQGSHEQYF. In DNA, the CDR3 is TGTGCCAGCAGCCTCCCGGGACAGGGATCCCACGAGCAGTACTTC.

This clone was found once. The rearrangement links TRBV6-1 to TRBJ2-7; D uncertain. The CDR3 is 14 amino acids. Germline V CDR1 and CDR2: MNHNS, SASEGT. V lost 6 bases to trimming and J lost 0 bases, with 12 bases between them. The CDR3 protein is CASRSRQTSYEQYF. The CDR3 bases are TGTGCCAGCAGATCGAGGCAGACCTCCTACGAGCAGTACTTC.

The rearrangement uses TRBV19 and TRBJ1-1; TRBD1 is a possible D gene (5 bases). The CDR3 consists of 16 residues. Germline V lookup: CDR1 LNHDA, CDR2 SQIVND (reference sequence). Trimming took off 3 bases at V and 1 base at J, with 15 bases between the two ends. The CDR3 here is CASSILGGIGNTEAFF. The CDR3 coding sequence is TGTGCCAGTAGTATTCTCGGGGGGATTGGGAACACTGAAGCTTTCTTT.

This chain links TRBV30 with TRBJ2-7; D not resolved. V shed 0 bases and J shed 5 bases, with 8 bases lying between them. Germline lookup yields CDR1 GTSNPN and CDR2 SVGIG (reference sequence). The CDR3 spans 12 residues. The CDR3 is CAWSVRTDEQYF. CDR3 DNA: TGTGCCTGGAGTGTACGGACCGACGAGCAGTACTTC. The variable domain in full, with the rest retrieved from reference TRBV30 and TRBJ2-7, is SQTIHQWPATLVQPVGSPLSLECTVEGTSNPNLYWYRQAAGRGLQLLFYSVGIGQISSEVPQNLSASRPQDRQFILSSKKLLLSDSGFYLCAWSVRTDEQYFGPGTRLTVT.

The gene calls are TRBV28 and TRBJ1-1; D is unclear. Trimming took 3 bases from V and 0 from J, leaving 11 bases between them. The CDR3 totals 15 residues. Germline V CDR1 and CDR2: MDHEN, SYDVKM. The CDR3 region has the DNA TGTGCCAGCAGTTTGTGGGGTCCGCTGAACACTGAAGCTTTCTTT. As protein: CASSLWGPLNTEAFF. The full variable domain, in which reference TRBV28 and TRBJ1-1 provide the parts outside the CDR3, is DVKVTQSSRYLVKRTGEKVFLECVQDMDHENMFWYRQDPGLGLRLIYFSYDVKMKEKGDIPEGYSVSREKKERFSLILESASTNQTSMYLCASSLWGPLNTEAFFGQGTRLTVV.

The rearrangement uses TRBV2 and TRBJ2-6, with a possible D match to TRBD1 (6 bases). V lost 5 bases, J lost 4 bases, and 12 bases lay in between. This CDR3 is 15 amino acids long. CDR1 is SNHLY and CDR2 is FYNNEI in the germline V gene. CDR3 coding DNA: TGTGCCAGCAGTCGTACAGGGTTAGGGGCCAACGTCCTGACTTTC. This translates into CASSRTGLGANVLTF.

The gene calls are TRBV7-3 and TRBJ2-7; the match to TRBD2 covers 7 bases. V shed 6 bases and J 4 bases; nucleotides not matched to a gene: 21. Germline V CDR1 and CDR2: SGHTA, FQGTGA. The CDR3 loop spans 18 amino acids. This CDR3 reads CASSSTGTTPPILYEQYF. CDR3 nucleotide sequence: TGTGCCAGCAGTTCTACCGGGACTACCCCGCCCATATTATACGAGCAGTACTTC. Combining the CDR3 with reference TRBV7-3 and TRBJ2-7 gives the whole variable domain GAGVSQTPSNKVTEKGKYVELRCDPISGHTALYWYRQSLGQGPEFLIYFQGTGAADDSGLPNDRFFAVRPEGSVSTLKIQRTERGDSAVYLCASSSTGTTPPILYEQYFGPGTRLTVT.

V and J are TRBV7-6 and TRBJ2-3; D is perhaps TRBD1 (5 bases). The CDR3 is 13 residues long. V lost 4 bases and J lost 3, with 8 bases in between. Germline V gene data show CDR1 as SGHVS and CDR2 as FNYEAQ. The CDR3 DNA follows: TGTGCCAGCAGCTCTCGACAGACAGATACGCAGTATTTT. Its translation: CASSSRQTDTQYF.

This clone was counted a single time. The chain is built from TRBV9 and TRBJ2-1; perhaps TRBD2 as D (6 bases). The CDR3 is 15 amino acids. Germline V gene data show CDR1 as SGDLS and CDR2 as YYNGEE. The V and J ends lost 1 base and 5 bases respectively, with 13 bases between them. DNA for the CDR3: TGTGCCAGCAGCGTAACCGGGACTGGGGACAATGAGCAGTTCTTC. It codes for CASSVTGTGDNEQFF.

The chain recombines TRBV6-1 with TRBJ2-7; D possibly corresponds to TRBD2 (5 bases). This CDR3 is 11 amino acids long. Germline lookup yields CDR1 MNHNS and CDR2 SASEGT. Trimming cost V 6 bases and J 7 bases, with 10 bases left between them. The CDR3, as DNA: TGTGCCAGCAGGCTAGCTGGGGAGCAGTACTTC. Encoded protein: CASRLAGEQYF.

A word on this clone: Other DNA sequences in this specimen translate into the identical CDR3. This sequence joins TRBV6-1 and TRBJ1-3; possible D gene TRBD1, 6 bases. Germline-derived CDR1 and CDR2 are MNHNS and SASEGT. V was cut by 3 bases and J by 4 bases, with 7 bases left in between. This CDR3 region has 13 residues. This CDR3 reads CASSDGQGNTIYF. CDR3 bases: TGTGCCAGCAGTGATGGACAGGGAAACACCATATATTTT.

The sample holds one count of this clone. The chain uses TRBV5-6 and TRBJ1-2; D remains unclear. Germline V lookup: CDR1 SGHDT, CDR2 YYEEEE. The CDR3 covers 13 residues. With 3 bases removed from V and 3 bases from J, the gap between germline ends came to 9 bases. The CDR3 reads CASSSVAYYGYTF. In DNA, the CDR3 is TGTGCCAGCAGCTCCGTAGCTTACTATGGCTACACCTTC.